These 4 T cell receptor beta chains were sequenced from one sample in a study of T cells after yellow fever vaccination. TCRdb re-analysed the 5' RACE reads in MiXCR, keeping a single row per CDR3 protein. The sample shows approximately 350,000 distinct CDR3 sequences, 9.5% to 13% of them seen only once. The specimen was PBMCs, collected on the day of the first yellow fever vaccination. Every receptor here comes from a man aged 18-30 years who received the YFV17D yellow fever vaccine.

The rearrangement links TRBV4-2 to TRBJ1-1; unclear D gene. Trimming took 1 base from V and 3 from J, leaving 12 bases between them. This CDR3 has 15 amino acids. Germline values: CDR1 LGHNA, CDR2 YNFKEQ. DNA for the CDR3: TGTGCCAGCAGCCAAGGGGCTCGGGAGGACACTGAAGCTTTCTTT. Residues: CASSQGAREDTEAFF.

This CDR3 reads CASSPQIRENEQFF. CDR3 bases: TGTGCCAGCAGCCCACAGATCAGGGAAAATGAGCAGTTCTTC. The chain combines TRBV7-9 with TRBJ2-1, with D perhaps matching TRBD1 (5 bases). V lost 5 bases and J lost 7, with 15 bases in between. Germline CDR1 is SEHNR and CDR2 is FQNEAQ (reference sequence). The CDR3 has 14 residues.

This sequence joins TRBV19 and TRBJ2-5; 13 bases map to TRBD2. This CDR3 is 15 amino acids long. V gave up 5 bases and J gave up 5 bases; unmatched junction bases: 5. Germline V gives CDR1 LNHDA, CDR2 SQIVND (reference sequence). For the CDR3, the DNA is TGTGCCAGTAGTGAGACTAGCGGGGGGTGGGAGACCCAGTACTTC. Translating it yields CASSETSGGWETQYF.

The sample holds many counts of this clonotype. This chain joins TRBV11-2 and TRBJ2-1, with TRBD2 identical over 12 bases. Trimming took 3 bases from V and 9 from J; bases not matched to a gene: 3. CDR3 length: 14 residues. CDR1 is SGHAT, CDR2 FQNNGV, per germline. This chain's CDR3 is CASSFILAGGEQFF. The CDR3 DNA sequence: TGTGCCAGCAGCTTTATACTAGCGGGGGGTGAGCAGTTCTTC.